The entry that follows covers one TCR beta chain sequence. Germline V CDR1 and CDR2: SGHRS, YFSETQ. CDR3 size: 16 residues. V was trimmed by 2 bases and J by 6 bases, leaving 17 bases between them. This entry comes from a study of cytomegalovirus exposure and HLA in healthy donors. PCR involved 60 Vbeta and 13 Jbeta primers. Data came from immunoSEQ multiplex PCR; TCRdb stores just in-frame clones and leaves some out. This table lists tens of thousands of clones. The gene calls are TRBV5-1 and TRBJ1-4, with D unclear. This receptor was taken from a man aged 35 to 55 in good health and CMV-seronegative. The sequenced material came from PBMCs. This CDR3 is CASSLTPGAVDEKLFF. The CDR3 DNA reads as TGCGCCAGCAGCTTAACTCCGGGAGCCGTGGATGAAAAACTGTTTTTT.